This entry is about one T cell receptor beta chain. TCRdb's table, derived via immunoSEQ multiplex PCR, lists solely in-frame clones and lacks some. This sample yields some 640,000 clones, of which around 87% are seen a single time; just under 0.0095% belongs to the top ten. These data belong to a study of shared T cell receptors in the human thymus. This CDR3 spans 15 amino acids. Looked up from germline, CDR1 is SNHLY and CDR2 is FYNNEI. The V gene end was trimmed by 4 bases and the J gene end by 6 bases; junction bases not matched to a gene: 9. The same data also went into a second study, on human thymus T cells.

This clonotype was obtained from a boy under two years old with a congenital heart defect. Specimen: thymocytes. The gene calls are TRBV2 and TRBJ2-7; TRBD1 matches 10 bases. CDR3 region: CASSVPVGQGSEQYF. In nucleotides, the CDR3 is TGTGCCAGCAGTGTACCGGTGGGACAGGGGTCCGAGCAGTACTTC.